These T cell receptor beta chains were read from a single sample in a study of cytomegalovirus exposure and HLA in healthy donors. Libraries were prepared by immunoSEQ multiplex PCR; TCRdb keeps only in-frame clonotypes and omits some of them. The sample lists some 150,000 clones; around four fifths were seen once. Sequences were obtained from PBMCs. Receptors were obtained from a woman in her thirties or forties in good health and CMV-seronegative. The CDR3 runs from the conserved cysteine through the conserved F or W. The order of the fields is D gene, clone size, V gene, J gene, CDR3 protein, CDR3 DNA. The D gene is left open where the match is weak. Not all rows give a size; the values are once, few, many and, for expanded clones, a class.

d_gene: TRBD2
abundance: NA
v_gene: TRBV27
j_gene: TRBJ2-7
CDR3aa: CASSLSSGPSSYEQYF
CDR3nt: TGTGCCAGCAGTTTAAGTAGCGGGCCCAGCTCCTACGAGCAGTACTTC

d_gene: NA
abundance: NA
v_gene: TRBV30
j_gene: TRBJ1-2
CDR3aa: CAWEAGGGGGYAF
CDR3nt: TGTGCCTGGGAGGCGGGGGGCGGAGGAGGCTACGCCTTC

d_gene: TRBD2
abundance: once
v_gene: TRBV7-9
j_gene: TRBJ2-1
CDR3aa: CASSSKRLAEQFF
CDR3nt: TGTGCCAGCAGCTCTAAACGACTAGCCGAGCAGTTCTTC

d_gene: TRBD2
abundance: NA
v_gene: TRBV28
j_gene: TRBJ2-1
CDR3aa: CASSPWTSGSIEQFF
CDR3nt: TGTGCCAGCAGCCCCTGGACTAGCGGGAGTATTGAGCAGTTCTTC

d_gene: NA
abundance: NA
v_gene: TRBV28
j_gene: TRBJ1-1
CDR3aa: CASSPSPRAFF
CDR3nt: TGTGCCAGCAGCCCCTCTCCCAGGGCTTTCTTT

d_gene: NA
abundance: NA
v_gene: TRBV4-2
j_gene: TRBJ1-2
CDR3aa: CASSQDRGISMTNYGYTF
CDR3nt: TGTGCCAGCAGCCAAGACAGGGGAATAAGCATGACTAACTATGGCTACACCTTC

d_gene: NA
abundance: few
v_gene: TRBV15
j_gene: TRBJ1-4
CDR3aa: CATSRVGAQFF
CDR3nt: TGTGCCACCAGCAGAGTTGGGGCCCAGTTTTTT

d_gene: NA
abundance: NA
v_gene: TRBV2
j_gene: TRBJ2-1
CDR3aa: CASSRDSNEQFF
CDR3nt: TGTGCCAGCAGTCGGGACTCCAATGAGCAGTTCTTC

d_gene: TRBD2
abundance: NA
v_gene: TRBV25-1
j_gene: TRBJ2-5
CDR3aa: CASSAGRLAGARETQYF
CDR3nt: TGTGCCAGCAGTGCAGGCCGACTAGCGGGAGCTCGGGAGACCCAGTACTTC

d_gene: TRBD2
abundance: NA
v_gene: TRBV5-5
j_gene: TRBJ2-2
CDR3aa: CASSSRTSGSLFGELFF
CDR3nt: TGTGCCAGCAGCTCCCGGACTAGCGGGAGTTTGTTTGGGGAGCTGTTTTTT

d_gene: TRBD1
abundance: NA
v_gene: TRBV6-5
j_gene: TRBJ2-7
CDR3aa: CASLPGGAGSYEQYF
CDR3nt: TGTGCCAGCCTGCCAGGGGGCGCAGGGTCCTACGAGCAGTACTTC

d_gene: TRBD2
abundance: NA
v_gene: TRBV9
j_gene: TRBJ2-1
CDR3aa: CASSVEGLAVVEQFF
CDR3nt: TGTGCCAGCAGCGTAGAAGGACTAGCAGTTGTTGAGCAGTTCTTC

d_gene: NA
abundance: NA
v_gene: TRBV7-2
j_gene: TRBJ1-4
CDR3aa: CASSQGRYNEKLFF
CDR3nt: TGTGCCAGCAGCCAGGGCCGATATAATGAAAAACTGTTTTTT

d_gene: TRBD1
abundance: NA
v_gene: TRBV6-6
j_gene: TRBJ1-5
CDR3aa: CASSYGTGGNQPQHF
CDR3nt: TGTGCCAGCAGTTACGGGACAGGCGGCAATCAGCCCCAGCATTTT

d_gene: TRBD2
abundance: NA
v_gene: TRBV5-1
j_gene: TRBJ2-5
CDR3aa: CASTSGERETQYF
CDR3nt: TGCGCCAGCACTAGCGGGGAGAGAGAGACCCAGTACTTC

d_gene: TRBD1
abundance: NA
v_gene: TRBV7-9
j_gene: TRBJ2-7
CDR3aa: CASSHVDRLEQYF
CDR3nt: TGTGCCAGCAGCCACGTGGACAGGCTCGAGCAGTACTTC

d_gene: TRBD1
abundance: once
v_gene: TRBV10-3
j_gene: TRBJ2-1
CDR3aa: CASTGVSYNEQFF
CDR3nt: TGTGCCAGTACAGGGGTGTCGTACAATGAGCAGTTCTTC

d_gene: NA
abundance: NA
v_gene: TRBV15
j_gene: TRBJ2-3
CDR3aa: CATSNGGSTDTQYF
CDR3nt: TGTGCCACCAGCAACGGAGGGAGCACAGATACGCAGTATTTT

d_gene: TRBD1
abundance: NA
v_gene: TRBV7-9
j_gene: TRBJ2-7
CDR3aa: CASTPRGRGEQYF
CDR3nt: TGTGCCAGCACCCCGAGGGGGCGAGGAGAGCAGTACTTC

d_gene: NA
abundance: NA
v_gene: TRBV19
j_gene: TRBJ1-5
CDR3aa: CASSIYRGVAGNQPQHF
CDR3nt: TGTGCCAGTAGTATATACCGCGGGGTCGCAGGCAATCAGCCCCAGCATTTT

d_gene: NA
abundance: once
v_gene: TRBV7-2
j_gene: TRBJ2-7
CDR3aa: CASSSNMVAYEQYF
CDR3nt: TGTGCCAGCAGCTCGAACATGGTGGCCTACGAGCAGTACTTC

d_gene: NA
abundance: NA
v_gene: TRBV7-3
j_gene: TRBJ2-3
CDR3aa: CASSLSSGGADTQYF
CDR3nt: TGTGCCAGCAGCTTATCCTCCGGAGGGGCGGATACGCAGTATTTT

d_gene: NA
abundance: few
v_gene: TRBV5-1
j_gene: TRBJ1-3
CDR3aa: CASSLTGNQNTIYF
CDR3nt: TGCGCCAGCAGCTTGACAGGGAACCAAAACACCATATATTTT

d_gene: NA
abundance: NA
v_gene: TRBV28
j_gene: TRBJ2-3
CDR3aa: CASSPAFGRTTDTQYF
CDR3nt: TGTGCCAGCAGTCCTGCGTTCGGGAGAACCACAGATACGCAGTATTTT

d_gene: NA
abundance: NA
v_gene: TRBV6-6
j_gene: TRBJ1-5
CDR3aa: CASSRTTRRDNQPQHF
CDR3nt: TGTGCCAGCAGCCGGACGACCCGGAGGGACAATCAGCCCCAGCATTTT

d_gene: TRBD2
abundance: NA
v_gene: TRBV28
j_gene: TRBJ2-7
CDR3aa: CASSPGLAGRSYEQYF
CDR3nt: TGTGCCAGCAGCCCCGGACTAGCGGGTCGCTCCTACGAGCAGTACTTC

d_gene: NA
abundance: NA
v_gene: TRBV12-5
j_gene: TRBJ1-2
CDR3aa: CASGRDRPNYGYTF
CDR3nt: TGTGCTAGTGGTCGTGACAGACCAAACTATGGCTACACCTTC

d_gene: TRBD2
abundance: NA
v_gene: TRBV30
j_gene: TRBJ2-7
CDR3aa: CAWVSGRPPYEQYF
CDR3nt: TGTGCCTGGGTTAGCGGGAGACCTCCCTACGAGCAGTACTTC

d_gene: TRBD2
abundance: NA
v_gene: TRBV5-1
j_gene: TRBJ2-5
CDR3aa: CASSDGTSGGETQYF
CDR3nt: TGCGCCAGCAGCGACGGGACTAGCGGAGGGGAGACCCAGTACTTC

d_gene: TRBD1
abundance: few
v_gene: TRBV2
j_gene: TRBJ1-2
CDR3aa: CASSPDRELGYTF
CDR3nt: TGTGCCAGCAGTCCGGACAGGGAATTGGGCTACACCTTC

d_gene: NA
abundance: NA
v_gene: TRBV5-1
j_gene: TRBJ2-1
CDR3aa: CASSEPEPPRQFF
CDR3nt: TGCGCCAGCAGCGAACCCGAGCCCCCGCGGCAGTTCTTC

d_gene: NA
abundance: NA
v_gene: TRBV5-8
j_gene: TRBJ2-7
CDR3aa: CASSLDGAYEQYF
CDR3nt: TGTGCCAGCAGCTTAGACGGAGCCTACGAGCAGTACTTC

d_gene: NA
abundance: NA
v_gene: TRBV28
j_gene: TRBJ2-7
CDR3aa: CASSLLWDKSYEQYF
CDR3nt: TGTGCCAGCAGTTTGCTTTGGGACAAGTCCTACGAGCAGTACTTC

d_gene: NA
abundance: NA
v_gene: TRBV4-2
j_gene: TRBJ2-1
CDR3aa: CASSQAGSLISYNEQFF
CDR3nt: TGTGCCAGCAGCCAAGCAGGGTCCCTAATCTCCTACAATGAGCAGTTCTTC

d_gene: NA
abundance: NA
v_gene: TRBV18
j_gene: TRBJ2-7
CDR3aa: CASSPSTRSYEQYF
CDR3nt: TGTGCCAGCTCACCATCGACACGCTCCTACGAGCAGTACTTC

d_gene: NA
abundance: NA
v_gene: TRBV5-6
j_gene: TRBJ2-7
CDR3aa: CASSLAHIYEQYF
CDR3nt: TGTGCCAGCAGCCTGGCACATATCTACGAGCAGTACTTC

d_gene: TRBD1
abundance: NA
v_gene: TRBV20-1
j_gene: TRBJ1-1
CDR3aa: CSVPGGLYAFF
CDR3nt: TGCAGTGTGCCAGGGGGTTTGTATGCTTTCTTT

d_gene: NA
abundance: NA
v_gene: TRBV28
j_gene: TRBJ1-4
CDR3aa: CASSALRGSAEKLFF
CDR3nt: TGTGCCAGCAGTGCTTTAAGGGGATCGGCTGAAAAACTGTTTTTT

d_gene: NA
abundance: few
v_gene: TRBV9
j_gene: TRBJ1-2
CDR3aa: CASSAHAGAPDGYTF
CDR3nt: TGTGCCAGCAGCGCTCACGCGGGGGCTCCTGATGGCTACACCTTC

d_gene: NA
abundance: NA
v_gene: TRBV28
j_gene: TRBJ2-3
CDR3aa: CASRGGLTDAQYF
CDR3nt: TGTGCCAGCAGGGGGGGGCTCACAGATGCGCAGTATTTT

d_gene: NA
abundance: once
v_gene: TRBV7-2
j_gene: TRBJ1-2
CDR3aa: CASSTTGGATTYGYTF
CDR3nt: TGTGCCAGCAGCACCACTGGGGGGGCGACGACCTATGGCTACACCTTC

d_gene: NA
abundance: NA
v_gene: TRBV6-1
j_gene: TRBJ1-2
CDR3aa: CASSALTLAYGYTF
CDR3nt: TGTGCCAGCAGTGCCTTGACACTGGCTTATGGCTACACCTTC

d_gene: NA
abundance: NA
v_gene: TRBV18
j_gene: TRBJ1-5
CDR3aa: CASSPGRVSNQPQHF
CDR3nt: TGTGCCAGCTCACCAGGCAGGGTAAGCAATCAGCCCCAGCATTTT

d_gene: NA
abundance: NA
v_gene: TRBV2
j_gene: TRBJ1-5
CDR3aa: CASRPTGTIVNQPQHF
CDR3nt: TGTGCCAGCAGGCCGACAGGCACTATAGTCAATCAGCCCCAGCATTTT

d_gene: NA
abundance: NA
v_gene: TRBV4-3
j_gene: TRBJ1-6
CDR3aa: CASSQGADTHNSPLHF
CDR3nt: TGCGCCAGCAGCCAAGGGGCAGATACTCATAATTCACCCCTCCACTTT

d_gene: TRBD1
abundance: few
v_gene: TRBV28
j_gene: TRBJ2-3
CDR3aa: CASSFIVGGFSTDTQYF
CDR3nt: TGTGCCAGCAGTTTTATCGTAGGGGGCTTCAGCACAGATACGCAGTATTTT

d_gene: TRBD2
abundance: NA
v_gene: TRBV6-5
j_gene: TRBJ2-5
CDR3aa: CASSYWTSDETQYF
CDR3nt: TGTGCCAGCAGTTACTGGACTAGCGACGAGACCCAGTACTTC

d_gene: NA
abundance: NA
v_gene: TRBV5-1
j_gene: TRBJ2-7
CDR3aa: CASRPLQGPSEQYF
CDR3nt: TGCGCCAGCAGACCACTACAGGGCCCGAGCGAGCAGTACTTC

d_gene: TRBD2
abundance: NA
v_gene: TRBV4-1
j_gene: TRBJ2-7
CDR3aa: CASSQGLAYEQYF
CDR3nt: TGCGCCAGCAGCCAGGGACTAGCATACGAGCAGTACTTC

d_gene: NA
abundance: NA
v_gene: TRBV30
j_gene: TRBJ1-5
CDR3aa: CAWSVLFDQPQHF
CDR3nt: TGTGCCTGGAGTGTTCTTTTTGATCAGCCCCAGCATTTT

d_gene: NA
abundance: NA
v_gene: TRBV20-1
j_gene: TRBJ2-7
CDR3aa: CSAGDFYEQYF
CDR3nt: TGCAGTGCCGGGGACTTCTACGAGCAGTACTTC

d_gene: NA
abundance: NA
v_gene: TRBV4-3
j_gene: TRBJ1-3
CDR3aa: CASSQEYSGNTIYF
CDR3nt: TGCGCCAGCAGCCAAGAGTACTCTGGAAACACCATATATTTT

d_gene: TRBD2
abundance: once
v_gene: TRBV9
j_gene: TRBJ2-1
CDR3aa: CASSVPLAGGSSYNEQFF
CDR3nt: TGTGCCAGCAGCGTTCCTCTAGCGGGGGGGAGCTCCTACAATGAGCAGTTCTTC

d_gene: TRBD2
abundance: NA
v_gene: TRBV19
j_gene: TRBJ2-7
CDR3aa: CASSLTSGPSYEQYF
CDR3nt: TGTGCCAGTAGTCTCACTAGCGGGCCCTCCTACGAGCAGTACTTC

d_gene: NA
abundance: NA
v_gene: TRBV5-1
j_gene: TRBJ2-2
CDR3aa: CASSLGVESGELFF
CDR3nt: TGCGCCAGCAGCTTGGGGGTGGAGTCCGGGGAGCTGTTTTTT

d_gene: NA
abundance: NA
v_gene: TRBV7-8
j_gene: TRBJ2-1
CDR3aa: CASSLVWAGEQFF
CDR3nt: TGTGCCAGCAGCTTAGTGTGGGCAGGTGAGCAGTTCTTC

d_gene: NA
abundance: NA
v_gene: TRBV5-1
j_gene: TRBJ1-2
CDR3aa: CASSLARNYGYTF
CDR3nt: TGCGCCAGCAGCTTGGCTAGGAATTATGGCTACACCTTC

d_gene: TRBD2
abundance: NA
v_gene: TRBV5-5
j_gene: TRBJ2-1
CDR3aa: CASSLGLALPLGEQFF
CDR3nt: TGTGCCAGCAGCTTAGGACTAGCCCTCCCGCTGGGTGAGCAGTTCTTC

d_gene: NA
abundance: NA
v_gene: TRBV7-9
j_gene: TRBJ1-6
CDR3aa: CASSLSGGVSPLHF
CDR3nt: TGTGCCAGCAGCTTATCCGGGGGGGTTTCACCCCTCCACTTT

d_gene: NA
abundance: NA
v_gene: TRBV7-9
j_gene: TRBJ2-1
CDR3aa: CASSFLLEQFF
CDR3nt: TGTGCCAGCAGCTTCTTACTAGAGCAGTTCTTC